The source of this T cell receptor beta chain is a study of T cell responses to AZD1222 COVID-19 vaccine. Repertoires were generated with immunoSEQ multiplex PCR, while TCRdb's copy carries only in-frame clones and drops some. Among about 39,000 clones listed, about 90% were seen once. Sequenced material: peripheral blood, taken 28 days after the second dose of the MenACWY control vaccine. The sequence was collected from an adult who received the MenACWY meningococcal vaccine as a control.

The CDR3 DNA reads as TGTGCCAGCAGCTTAAGTCCTTCAGGTGGACCCCAGCATTTT. It encodes CASSLSPSGGPQHF. The chain couples TRBV7-9 to TRBJ1-5; D is unclear. Germline V lookup: CDR1 SEHNR, CDR2 FQNEAQ (reference sequence). The CDR3 length is 14 residues. Trimming stripped 2 bases from V and 10 bases from J, with 15 bases between.